The clone carrying this T cell receptor beta chain was seen a single time. This entry is derived from a study of blood T cell repertoires in COVID-19. Study at large: The study drew acute and convalescent COVID-19 samples from the United States, Italy and Spain. T cells, B-cell-depleted T cells, or PBMCs provided the cDNA or gDNA that served as material.

As originally analysed: Estimation of nucleated cell counts relied on the amplification of reference gene primers. Sequencing used immunoSEQ multiplex PCR; TCRdb keeps in-frame clones, though not all of them. For V, J and clone size, that table is used; D and trimming come from the DNA. The sample has roughly 150,000 clones, approximately 87% seen once. The CDR3 contains 16 residues. V was clipped by 2 bases and J by 5 bases, with 18 bases between them. Germline V lookup: CDR1 LNHNV, CDR2 YYDKDF (reference sequence). The material sequenced was peripheral blood. V usage is TRBV15 and J usage is TRBJ1-1, with D unresolved. This clonotype was obtained from a woman aged 70-85 years with acute or convalescent COVID-19. CDR3: CATSRSTTDPRTEAFF. The CDR3 DNA reads TGTGCCACCAGCAGATCTACGACGGATCCCAGGACTGAAGCTTTCTTT.